The 4 T cell receptor beta chains in this list originate from one sample, sequenced in a study of blood T cell repertoires in COVID-19. The protocol was immunoSEQ multiplex PCR, while the TCRdb copy is restricted to in-frame clones and leaves out a portion. Here the sample spans under 300,000 clones, about 86% being singletons. Source material: peripheral blood. The receptors were sampled from a man in his sixties with acute or convalescent COVID-19.

The chain uses TRBV4-1 and TRBJ1-6; D remains ambiguous. In germline, CDR1 is MGHRA, CDR2 YSYEKL. V lost 3 bases and J 0 bases, leaving 12 bases between the germline ends. The CDR3 covers 17 residues. CDR3 nucleotide sequence: TGCGCCAGCAGCCAGGAAGACATGAGCTCCTATAATTCACCCCTCCACTTT. Protein: CASSQEDMSSYNSPLHF.

V and J are TRBV28 and TRBJ2-1; 8 bases map to TRBD2. The germline gives CDR1 MDHEN, CDR2 SYDVKM. The CDR3 has 13 residues. J gave up 6 bases and V 6 bases, and 4 bases lay outside the gene matches. This CDR3 reads CASRAGRANEQFF. The DNA of the CDR3 is TGTGCCAGCAGGGCCGGGAGGGCCAATGAGCAGTTCTTC.

The genes are TRBV19 and TRBJ1-4; D is undetermined. The CDR3 totals 18 residues. Trimming left V 1 base short and J 3 bases short, with 18 bases between. Germline-derived CDR1 and CDR2 are LNHDA and SQIVND (reference sequence). The CDR3 spells CASSIVPAVKRANEKLFF. The CDR3 bases are TGTGCCAGTAGTATAGTACCGGCAGTCAAGAGGGCTAATGAAAAACTGTTTTTT.

The chain has TRBV19 and TRBJ1-6, with a possible D match to TRBD1 (5 bases). This CDR3 spans 17 amino acids. V dropped 6 bases and J dropped 0 bases, with 15 bases sitting between them. Germline V gives CDR1 LNHDA, CDR2 SQIVND (reference sequence). This CDR3 reads CASREGRGSSYNSPLHF. CDR3 in DNA: TGTGCCAGTAGAGAGGGACGGGGGAGCTCCTATAATTCACCCCTCCACTTT.